This is a list of T cell receptor beta chains from one sample in a study of blood T cell repertoires in COVID-19. Some clones are missing from TCRdb's copy, which holds only in-frame ones; the method was immunoSEQ multiplex PCR. The table lists 70,000 to 100,000 clones, roughly 89% of them singletons, with around 4.1% in the top ten. The sample taken for sequencing was peripheral blood. Receptors originate from a woman aged 80 or older with active or convalescent COVID-19. Both conserved end residues are part of each CDR3. D genes are given only for firm matches. Part of the rows lack a size; the others show once, few, many or a class for expanded clones.

TRBJ1-1 | 14 | - | TRBV28 | once | CASSLVQENTEAFF | TGTGCCAGCAGTTTAGTACAGGAGAACACTGAAGCTTTCTTT
TRBJ2-6 | 19 | TRBD1 | TRBV6-2/TRBV6-3 | - | CASSYPSGTGTSGANVLTF | TGTGCCAGCAGTTACCCCTCCGGGACAGGGACCTCTGGGGCCAACGTCCTGACTTTC
TRBJ1-2 | 13 | - | TRBV2 | - | CASSEHLQGGYTF | TGTGCCAGCAGTGAACATTTACAGGGTGGCTACACCTTC
TRBJ1-3 | 14 | - | TRBV5-1 | - | CASSSGMEGNTIYF | TGCGCCAGCAGCTCCGGGATGGAAGGAAACACCATATATTTT
TRBJ2-2 | 15 | TRBD1 | TRBV9 | - | CASSPRQGNTGELFF | TGTGCCAGCAGCCCCAGACAGGGTAACACCGGGGAGCTGTTTTTT
TRBJ2-7 | 14 | - | TRBV3-1/TRBV3-2 | - | CASSQAGDSYEQYF | TGTGCCAGCAGCCAAGCGGGAGACTCCTACGAGCAGTACTTC
TRBJ1-2 | 14 | - | TRBV7-2 | - | CASTRGGWPEGYTF | TGTGCCAGCACCCGGGGGGGGTGGCCGGAAGGCTACACCTTC
TRBJ2-1 | 18 | - | TRBV7-2 | - | CASTTSYSQGMGYNEQFF | TGTGCCAGCACCACCTCTTATAGCCAGGGTATGGGGTACAATGAGCAGTTCTTC
TRBJ1-6 | 12 | TRBD1 | TRBV28 | once | CASGGQGEPLHF | TGTGCCAGCGGCGGACAGGGTGAACCCCTCCACTTT
TRBJ2-1 | 16 | TRBD2 | TRBV7-2 | - | CASSTSGTTLVLEQFF | TGTGCCAGCAGCACCTCCGGGACTACCCTTGTACTAGAGCAGTTCTTC
TRBJ2-2 | 13 | - | TRBV28 | - | CASREGVTGELFF | TGTGCCAGCAGGGAGGGAGTCACCGGGGAGCTGTTTTTT
TRBJ2-5 | 14 | TRBD2 | TRBV11-2 | - | CASSLGGGRETQYF | TGTGCCAGCAGCTTAGGGGGGGGTCGGGAGACCCAGTACTTC
TRBJ2-1 | 15 | - | TRBV3-1/TRBV3-2 | - | CASSQDVRGSAEQFF | TGTGCCAGCAGCCAAGATGTTCGTGGTAGCGCTGAGCAGTTCTTC
TRBJ1-1 | 14 | - | TRBV28 | - | CASIPGGGRAEAFF | TGTGCCAGCATCCCCGGGGGGGGTCGGGCTGAAGCTTTCTTT
TRBJ2-1 | 14 | TRBD2 | TRBV7-9 | - | CASSWSGGDNEQFF | TGTGCCAGCAGCTGGAGCGGGGGCGACAATGAGCAGTTCTTC
TRBJ2-1 | 19 | TRBD2 | TRBV5-6 | - | CASSRGPGTSGRASNEQFF | TGTGCCAGCAGCAGGGGACCCGGGACTAGCGGGAGGGCCAGCAATGAGCAGTTCTTC
TRBJ2-3 | 15 | TRBD2 | TRBV19 | once | CASSRSGSYIDTQYF | TGTGCCAGTTCCAGGAGCGGGAGTTACATAGATACGCAGTATTTT
TRBJ1-1 | 16 | TRBD1 | TRBV10-3 | - | CAISESTTGDHTEAFF | TGTGCCATCAGTGAGTCGACGACAGGGGATCACACTGAAGCTTTCTTT
TRBJ2-2 | 18 | TRBD1 | TRBV24-1 | - | CATSDQRQGTLNTGELFF | TGTGCCACCAGTGATCAACGACAGGGGACTCTGAACACCGGGGAGCTGTTTTTT
TRBJ2-7 | 14 | TRBD1 | TRBV28 | once | CASSSSDRAYEQYF | TGTGCCAGCAGCTCATCGGACAGGGCCTACGAGCAGTACTTC
TRBJ1-2 | 11 | - | TRBV29-1 | - | CSVAGDYGYTF | TGCAGCGTTGCGGGGGACTATGGCTACACCTTC
TRBJ2-1 | 18 | - | TRBV5-1 | - | CASSLPSSGQDSYNEQFF | TGCGCCAGCAGCTTGCCGTCGAGCGGGCAAGACTCCTACAATGAGCAGTTCTTC
TRBJ2-1 | 15 | - | TRBV6-1 | - | CASSEATGKYNEQFF | TGTGCCAGCAGTGAAGCGACAGGTAAATACAATGAGCAGTTCTTC